This TCR beta chain was recorded in a study of type 1 and type 2 diabetes patients. At the level of the study: From PBMCs, CD4+ and CD8+ T cells were isolated by magnetic microbeads.

Germline CDR1 reads MNHNY; CDR2 reads SVGAGI (reference sequence). V lost 3 bases and J lost 7, with 18 bases in between. This CDR3 has 15 amino acids. The PCR template was genomic DNA. The TCR beta CDR3 region was amplified using 30 forward and 13 reverse primers. TCRdb analysed the multiplex PCR reads with MiXCR anew, one entry per CDR3 protein. The table shows a few hundred thousand distinct CDR3 sequences, with roughly 48% occurring only once. The chain joins TRBV6-6 to TRBJ1-2, with D unclear. The sequence was collected from a man younger than 35 with type 2 diabetes. The sequencing input was peripheral blood mononuclear cells (PBMCs). The CDR3 DNA reads TGTGCCAGCAGTTATGACGACAAACCGGTGGGTGGCTACACCTTC. Translation: CASSYDDKPVGGYTF.